The rows below give T cell receptor beta chains drawn from one sample of a study of blood T cell repertoires in COVID-19. TCRdb keeps only in-frame clones here, not all; method: immunoSEQ multiplex PCR. The data contain approximately 110,000 clones, around 82% of them singletons. The sample comprised peripheral blood. The receptors shown here come from a woman in her forties or fifties with acute or convalescent COVID-19. Each CDR3 is given with its conserved first and last residue. A D gene is named only where the DNA matches it firmly. Some rows mark clone size as missing; the rest say once, few, many or name a class of expanded clone.

>-|TRBD1|TRBJ1-2|TRBV2
TGTGCCAGCAGTACCGGGACAGGGGGCCCTAACTATGGCTACACCTTC
CASSTGTGGPNYGYTF
>few|TRBD2|TRBJ2-2|TRBV6-5
TGTGCCAGCACCCCGGGACTAGCGGGGGTCGGGGAGCTGTTTTTT
CASTPGLAGVGELFF
>-|TRBD1|TRBJ1-2|TRBV9
TGTGCCAGCAGCGTACAGGGGGACTATGGCTACACCTTC
CASSVQGDYGYTF
>-|TRBD1|TRBJ2-1|TRBV19
TGTGCCAGTAGTAGGGTCGGGACAGTGGGTGAGCAGTTCTTC
CASSRVGTVGEQFF
>-|TRBD1|TRBJ1-5|TRBV19
TGTGCCAGTAAATTCGAATCGGGACAGGGTTACCCGGACGCCCTGAATCAGCCCCAGCATTTT
CASKFESGQGYPDALNQPQHF
>few|TRBD1|TRBJ1-1|TRBV3-1/TRBV3-2
TGTGCCAGCAGTAAGGGACAGGGGACTGAAGCTTTCTTT
CASSKGQGTEAFF
>once|TRBD1|TRBJ2-2|TRBV4-1
TGCGCCAGCAGCCAGCCCCCCGGACAGGGGGCGACCCCCGGGGAGCTGTTTTTT
CASSQPPGQGATPGELFF
>-|TRBD1|TRBJ2-7|TRBV11-3
TGTGCCAGCAGCTTCGCCCAGGGGGCGGTCCACGAGCAGTACTTC
CASSFAQGAVHEQYF
>-|-|TRBJ2-3|TRBV2
TGTGCCAGCAGTGAAGTAACAGATACGCAGTATTTT
CASSEVTDTQYF
>-|-|TRBJ1-1|TRBV4-2
TGTGCCAGCAGGACTCAGAACACTGAAGCTTTCTTT
CASRTQNTEAFF
>few|TRBD1|TRBJ2-5|TRBV11-3
TGTGCCAGCAGCTTAGGGACAGGGGATGTGGAGACCCAGTACTTC
CASSLGTGDVETQYF
>-|-|TRBJ2-4|TRBV5-4
TGTGCCAGCAGCCCCACTCCTTTAGCCAAAAACATTCAGTACTTC
CASSPTPLAKNIQYF
>-|-|TRBJ2-3|TRBV7-7
TGTGCCAGCAGCTTAGGCGGCGCTCTCACAGATACGCAGTATTTT
CASSLGGALTDTQYF
>-|TRBD1|TRBJ1-5|TRBV28
TGTGCCAGCAGGTTACAGGGGGGCAATCAGCCCCAGCATTTT
CASRLQGGNQPQHF
>-|-|TRBJ1-1|TRBV5-4
TGTGCCAGCAGCTTGGACTTGAACACTGAAGCTTTCTTT
CASSLDLNTEAFF
>-|-|TRBJ2-3|TRBV7-9
TGTGCCAGCAGCCCCCCCCCAGGGACTCCGGATACGCAGTATTTT
CASSPPPGTPDTQYF
>-|-|TRBJ2-7|TRBV19
TGTGCCAGTAGCCCCGGGAGAGGGGTCAACGAGCAGTACTTC
CASSPGRGVNEQYF
>-|-|TRBJ2-3|TRBV5-1
TGCGCCAGCAGCTTGGAGCCGGGCGGGCAGCAGGGGCCAGATACGCAGTATTTT
CASSLEPGGQQGPDTQYF
>-|TRBD1|TRBJ1-5|TRBV6-1
TGTGCCAGCAGTGGTGAAGTAGGGGGCGGAGGGCAGCCCCAGCATTTT
CASSGEVGGGGQPQHF
>-|-|TRBJ2-1|TRBV5-5
TGTGCCAGCAGCTTGGGAAGTAGCAATGAGCAGTTCTTC
CASSLGSSNEQFF